The source of this T cell receptor beta chain is a study of blood T cell repertoires in COVID-19. The overall study: Sources were T cells, B-cell-depleted T cells, or PBMCs; the material itself was cDNA or gDNA.

Original methodology: Reference gene primer amplification gave nucleated cell count estimates. Sequencing was performed with immunoSEQ multiplex PCR; in TCRdb, only in-frame clones are kept and a portion is missing. D and trimming come from the DNA, and the V and J calls and clone size come from that table. The repertoire includes 250,000 or so clones, 88% of them detected once, and around 3% sits in the top ten. Sequencing was carried out using PBMCs or T cells enriched from blood (not recorded which). The origin of this receptor is a woman in her 40s who had been exposed to COVID-19.

For the CDR3, the DNA is TGTGCCAGCAGCCGCGAGGCTCTGTATGCTGGAAACACCATATATTTT. This gives the protein CASSREALYAGNTIYF. V and J are TRBV7-2 and TRBJ1-3; D gene uncertain. There are 16 residues in the CDR3. Germline CDR1 reads SGHTA; CDR2 reads FQGNSA. V was cut by 5 bases and J by 2 bases, with 16 bases left in between. The full variable domain, rest sourced from reference TRBV7-2 and TRBJ1-3, is GAGVSQSPSNKVTEKGKDVELRCDPISGHTALYWYRQSLGQGLEFLIYFQGNSAPDKSGLPSDRFSAERTGGSVSTLTIQRTQQEDSAVYLCASSREALYAGNTIYFGEGSWLTVV.